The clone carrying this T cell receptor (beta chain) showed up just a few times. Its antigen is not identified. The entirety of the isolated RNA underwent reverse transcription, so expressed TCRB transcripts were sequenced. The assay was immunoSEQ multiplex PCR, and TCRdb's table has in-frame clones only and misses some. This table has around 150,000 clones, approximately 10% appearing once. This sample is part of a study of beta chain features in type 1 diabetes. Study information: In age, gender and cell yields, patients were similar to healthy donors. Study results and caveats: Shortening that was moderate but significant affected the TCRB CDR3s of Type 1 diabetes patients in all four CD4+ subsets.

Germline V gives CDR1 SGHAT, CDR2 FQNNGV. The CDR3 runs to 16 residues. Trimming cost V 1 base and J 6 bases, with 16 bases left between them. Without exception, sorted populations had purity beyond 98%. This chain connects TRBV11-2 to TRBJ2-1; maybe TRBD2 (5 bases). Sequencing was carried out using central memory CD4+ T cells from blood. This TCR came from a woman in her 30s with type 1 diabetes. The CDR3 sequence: CASSLVQPGLGNEQFF. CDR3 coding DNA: TGTGCCAGCAGCTTAGTTCAACCGGGGTTAGGCAATGAGCAGTTCTTC.